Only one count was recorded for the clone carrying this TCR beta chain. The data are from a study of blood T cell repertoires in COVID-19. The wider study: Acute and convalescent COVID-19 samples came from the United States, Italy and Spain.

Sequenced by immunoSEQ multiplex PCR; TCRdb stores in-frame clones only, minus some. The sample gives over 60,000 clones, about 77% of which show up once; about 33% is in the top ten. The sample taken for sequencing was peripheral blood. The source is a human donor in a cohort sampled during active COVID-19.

CDR3 coding DNA: TGCGCCAGCAGCACCGGACAGGGCAGTCATGGCTACACCTTC. Encoded protein: CASSTGQGSHGYTF. The rearrangement joins TRBV5-1 to TRBJ1-2; 8 bases are a match to TRBD1. V dropped 4 bases and J dropped 6; count of bases not matched to a gene: 8. Germline CDR1 SGHRS, CDR2 YFSETQ. CDR3 length equals 14 residues. The variable domain in full, with the rest retrieved from reference TRBV5-1 and TRBJ1-2, is KAGVTQTPRYLIKTRGQQVTLSCSPISGHRSVSWYQQTPGQGLQFLFEYFSETQRNKGNFPGRFSGRQFSNSRSEMNVSTLELGDSALYLCASSTGQGSHGYTFGSGTRLTVV.